The 5 T cell receptor beta chains below were found in one sample sequenced in a study of cytomegalovirus exposure and HLA in healthy donors. A multiplex PCR was run with 60 Vbeta primers and 13 Jbeta primers. Clones were sequenced by immunoSEQ multiplex PCR, and TCRdb holds only the in-frame ones, with some missing. Counted here are some 130,000 clones, around 80% occurring once; the ten biggest clones make up approximately 4.8%. Sequencing was performed on PBMCs. The receptors stem from a man younger than 40 in good health.

The chain recombines TRBV16 with TRBJ1-4; 7 bases are a match to TRBD1. Germline V gene data show CDR1 as KGHSY and CDR2 as FQNENV. With 4 bases clipped from V and 14 bases from J, the junction kept 13 bases outside the gene matches. This CDR3 is 14 amino acids long. The CDR3 loop is CASSLQQGTAGLFF. The CDR3 DNA reads TGTGCCAGCAGCCTCCAACAGGGGACCGCGGGTCTGTTTTTT.

Regarding this clone: Other DNA sequences of this sample code for an identical CDR3. V gene TRBV7-9 combines with J gene TRBJ2-7; TRBD1 might be the D (6 bases). Deletions cut 5 bases from V and 3 bases from J, with 17 bases between. The CDR3 covers 15 residues. Germline loops: CDR1 SEHNR, CDR2 FQNEAQ (reference sequence). CDR3 nucleotide sequence: TGTGCCAGCAGCCATGACACAGGGAAAAGCTACGAGCAGTACTTC. Protein sequence: CASSHDTGKSYEQYF.

This rearrangement joins TRBV4-2 to TRBJ1-3; the D is unclear. The V end was cut by 6 bases, the J end by 3 bases, with 18 bases between. The germline gives CDR1 LGHNA, CDR2 YNFKEQ. CDR3 size: 16 residues. CDR3 DNA: TGTGCCAGCAGTTTCCGACCACGGGGTCTTGGAAACACCATATATTTT. It encodes CASSFRPRGLGNTIYF.

CDR3 coding DNA: TGCAGCGTTGAATCCTGGAACACTGAAGCTTTCTTT. Its translation is CSVESWNTEAFF. The rearrangement links TRBV29-1 to TRBJ1-1; D remains ambiguous. The CDR3 covers 12 residues. V lost 2 bases and J lost 1, with 5 bases in between. The germline V gene has CDR1 SQVTM and CDR2 ANQGSEA.

The V call is TRBV5-1, the J call TRBJ2-2; the D is unclear. Germline CDR1 is SGHRS and CDR2 is YFSETQ. Trimming stripped 2 bases from V and 6 bases from J, with 11 bases between. The CDR3 has 14 amino acids. CDR3 sequence (DNA): TGCGCCAGCAGCTTCGAAAACCCGGCCGGGGAGCTGTTTTTT. This codes for CASSFENPAGELFF.